The 12 T cell receptor beta chains given below trace back to one sample, sequenced in a study of CD8 T cells in Susac syndrome. The RNA input was 0.5 to 1 ug, and it was reverse transcribed with random hexamers. One entry per CDR3 protein results from TCRdb running MiXCR on the immunoSEQ multiplex PCR reads. This table has 180,000 or so distinct CDR3 sequences, about 95% appearing once. Sequencing used CD4+ T cells from PBMCs. The receptors were sampled from a human donor in good health.

This sequence joins TRBV27 and TRBJ1-1, with TRBD1 matching 8 bases. CDR1 and CDR2 (germline): MNHEY, SMNVEV (reference sequence). The CDR3 length is 16 residues. V was clipped by 5 bases and J by 4 bases; unmatched bases: 12. DNA for the CDR3: TGTGCCAGCAGTCCACTAAACAGGGGGTTGACCACTGAAGCTTTCTTT. It translates to CASSPLNRGLTTEAFF.

The chain carries TRBV27 and TRBJ2-7; 7 positions match TRBD1. CDR3 length equals 16 residues. J lost 1 base, V lost 5 bases, and 11 bases had no gene match. The germline CDR1 and CDR2 sequences are MNHEY and SMNVEV (reference sequence). CDR3 residues: CASSPGTGEWSYEQYF. The CDR3 DNA is TGTGCCAGCAGTCCGGGTACAGGGGAATGGTCCTACGAGCAGTACTTC.

The gene calls are TRBV20-1 and TRBJ2-1; D call uncertain. The CDR3 consists of 15 residues. Trimming took off 5 bases at V and 5 bases at J, with 19 bases between the two ends. Germline V gene sequence: CDR1 DFQATT, CDR2 SNEGSKA (reference sequence). The CDR3 is CSAGPGSRVNNEQFF. The CDR3, as DNA: TGCAGTGCTGGACCTGGCAGTCGGGTAAACAATGAGCAGTTCTTC.

The chain joins TRBV6-5 to TRBJ2-3, with D perhaps being TRBD1 or TRBD2 (6 bases each). Germline CDR1 MNHEY, CDR2 SVGAGI. V was clipped by 6 bases and J by 3 bases, with 16 bases between them. This CDR3 is 15 amino acids long. Here the CDR3 reads CASRLPGAGTDTQYF. CDR3 bases: TGTGCCAGCAGGCTTCCGGGGGCAGGGACAGATACGCAGTATTTT.

The chain couples TRBV29-1 to TRBJ2-5, with D possibly being TRBD2 (5 bases). Looked up from germline, CDR1 is SQVTM and CDR2 is ANQGSEA. The CDR3 spans 13 residues. Trimming cost V 7 bases and J 1 base, with 13 bases left between them. The CDR3 coding sequence is TGCAGCGGGCGGCGGGCAGGCCAAGAGACCCAGTACTTC. It codes for CSGRRAGQETQYF.

V gene TRBV4-3 combines with J gene TRBJ2-1; D remains ambiguous. The CDR3 runs 14 residues. Germline V gene lookup returns CDR1 LGHNA and CDR2 YSLEER. The germline V and J ends were trimmed by 3 bases and 6 bases, with 12 bases remaining between them. The CDR3 DNA is TGCGCCAGCAGCCAGGACCTGATTATCAATGAGCAGTTCTTC. This sequence encodes CASSQDLIINEQFF.

The chain joins TRBV14 to TRBJ2-2; D unclear. Trimming left V 4 bases short and J 6 bases short, with 9 bases between. CDR3 length: 13 amino acids. The germline gives CDR1 SGHDN, CDR2 FVKESK. The CDR3: CASSRIEAGELFF. CDR3 DNA sequence: TGTGCCAGCAGCCGAATCGAGGCCGGGGAGCTGTTTTTT.

This rearrangement joins TRBV3-1 to TRBJ1-3; 9 bases map to TRBD1. This CDR3 comprises 15 residues. CDR1 and CDR2 (germline): LGHDT, YNNKEL (reference sequence). Germline trimming cut 4 bases from V and 7 bases from J; bases unmatched to any gene: 8. CDR3 amino acids: CASSLTGTGRNTIYF. CDR3 sequence (DNA): TGTGCCAGCAGCCTCACCGGGACAGGGAGGAACACCATATATTTT.

The genes are TRBV18 and TRBJ2-7, with 8 bases aligning to TRBD1. The CDR3 contains 14 residues. The V gene's germline CDR1 is KGHSH and CDR2 LQKENI. V was clipped by 3 bases and J by 3 bases; unmatched bases: 4. CDR3 DNA sequence: TGTGCCAGCTCACCCCCCGACAGGGGCTACGAGCAGTACTTC. It encodes CASSPPDRGYEQYF.

The V call is TRBV2, the J call TRBJ1-6; D call uncertain. The germline V and J ends were trimmed by 7 bases and 6 bases, with 10 bases remaining between them. This CDR3 spans 13 amino acids. The germline gives CDR1 SNHLY, CDR2 FYNNEI. CDR3 in DNA: TGTGCCAGCACCCCGCGAGGTAATTCACCCCTCCACTTT. It codes for CASTPRGNSPLHF.

The V call is TRBV2, the J call TRBJ1-2, with TRBD1 matching 8 bases. CDR3 length: 13 amino acids. The J segment lost 8 bases and the V segment lost 6 bases, leaving 8 bases of the junction unmatched. CDR1 and CDR2 from the germline V gene are SNHLY and FYNNEI. The CDR3 protein is CASSADRVGGYTF. The DNA for the CDR3 is TGTGCCAGCAGCGCGGACAGGGTCGGGGGCTACACCTTC.

The chain has TRBV5-1 and TRBJ1-6; no firm D call. CDR1 and CDR2 (germline): SGHRS, YFSETQ. Between the trimmed V and J ends, which lost 3 bases and 10 bases, there was a span of 14 bases. The CDR3 runs 14 residues. The CDR3 loop reads CASSSGASQSPLHF. The CDR3 coding sequence is TGCGCCAGCAGCTCCGGCGCCAGCCAGTCACCCCTCCACTTT. The variable domain in full, with the rest retrieved from reference TRBV5-1 and TRBJ1-6, is KAGVTQTPRYLIKTRGQQVTLSCSPISGHRSVSWYQQTPGQGLQFLFEYFSETQRNKGNFPGRFSGRQFSNSRSEMNVSTLELGDSALYLCASSSGASQSPLHFGNGTRLTVT.